These 32 T cell receptor beta chains originate from one sample sequenced in a study of control samples from healthy donors and cancer patients. Clones were read by immunoSEQ multiplex PCR, and TCRdb kept only the in-frame ones, dropping some. Of about 160,000 clones in the sample, roughly 90% were seen once. Sequencing was carried out using blood. Every receptor here comes from a woman younger than 45 in good health.

This chain connects TRBV18 to TRBJ1-6; 7 bases map to TRBD1. CDR3 size: 17 residues. The germline gives CDR1 KGHSH, CDR2 LQKENI. The J segment lost 11 bases and the V segment lost 4 bases, leaving 17 bases of the junction unmatched. The CDR3 DNA reads TGTGCCAGCTCACGAGAGCGTACAGGGGTGAATGGGCCACCCCTCCACTTT. Translating it yields CASSRERTGVNGPPLHF. Full variable domain (outside the CDR3, taken from reference TRBV18 and TRBJ1-6): NAGVMQNPRHLVRRRGQEARLRCSPMKGHSHVYWYRQLPEEGLKFMVYLQKENIIDESGMPKERFSAEFPKEGPSILRIQQVVRGDSAAYFCASSRERTGVNGPPLHFGNGTRLTVT.

This chain joins TRBV11-2 and TRBJ2-5; possibly TRBD1 for D (5 bases). Germline lookup yields CDR1 SGHAT and CDR2 FQNNGV. The CDR3 extends over 13 amino acids. The V end was cut by 3 bases, the J end by 8 bases, with 13 bases between. The CDR3 sequence is CASSLGQVVTQYF. The DNA for the CDR3 is TGTGCCAGCAGCTTGGGGCAGGTAGTAACCCAGTACTTC.

J is TRBJ2-1 and V is TRBV25-1, with D unresolved. CDR1 is MGHDK, CDR2 SYGVNS, per germline. V lost 7 bases, J lost 0 bases, and 16 bases lay in between. The CDR3 loop spans 16 amino acids. CDR3 coding DNA: TGTGCCAGCACCTCAGACTCAGGTGCCTCCTACAATGAGCAGTTCTTC. Residues: CASTSDSGASYNEQFF.

The chain is built from TRBV6-5 and TRBJ2-7, with TRBD1 identical over 12 bases. The CDR3 loop spans 15 amino acids. Germline loops: CDR1 MNHEY, CDR2 SVGAGI. Germline trimming cut 6 bases from V and 7 bases from J; bases unmatched to any gene: 10. This CDR3 is CASRFPGQGAWEQYF. Written as DNA, the CDR3 is TGTGCCAGCAGGTTTCCGGGACAGGGGGCATGGGAGCAGTACTTC.

The chain uses TRBV13 and TRBJ1-1, with a possible D match to TRBD1 (5 bases). Trimming left V 1 base short and J 1 base short, with 7 bases between. Germline V gene sequence: CDR1 PRHDT, CDR2 FYEKMQ (reference sequence). This CDR3 spans 14 amino acids. Here the CDR3 DNA reads TGTGCCAGCAGCTTAGTGGGGGGGAACACTGAAGCTTTCTTT. Encoded protein: CASSLVGGNTEAFF.

This clone came up once. The rearrangement uses TRBV27 and TRBJ2-7; no clear D. Germline CDR1 is MNHEY and CDR2 is SMNVEV (reference sequence). The ends were cut back, 6 bases at V and 6 bases at J, with 24 bases in the middle. The CDR3 consists of 16 residues. Here the CDR3 reads CASRIKYLGTTCEQYF. In DNA form, the CDR3 reads TGTGCCAGCAGAATAAAATACCTCGGAACGACGTGCGAGCAGTACTTC.

This clone was detected once. The chain joins TRBV19 to TRBJ2-2, with 12 nucleotides matching TRBD2. Germline CDR1 and CDR2: LNHDA and SQIVND (reference sequence). This CDR3 spans 16 amino acids. J gave up 4 bases and V 7 bases, and 7 bases lay outside the gene matches. CDR3 coding DNA: TGTGCCAGTACCTCCCCTAGCGGGAGGGTCACCGGGGAGCTGTTTTTT. It specifies CASTSPSGRVTGELFF.

The chain couples TRBV28 to TRBJ1-1; D is possibly TRBD1 (6 bases). The CDR3 spans 14 residues. Germline V gene sequence: CDR1 MDHEN, CDR2 SYDVKM. Trimming took off 8 bases at V and 3 bases at J, with 16 bases between the two ends. Here the CDR3 reads CASVGTRGDTEAFF. Written as DNA, the CDR3 is TGTGCCAGCGTGGGGACAAGGGGTGACACTGAAGCTTTCTTT.

The chain has TRBV30 and TRBJ2-5; 9 bases line up with TRBD2. This CDR3 contains 10 residues. Germline V CDR1 and CDR2: GTSNPN, SVGIG (reference sequence). CDR3 DNA: TGTGGCGGGGGGGAAGAGACCCAGTACTTC. Its translation: CGGGEETQYF.

This chain links TRBV11-3 with TRBJ2-2; 8 nucleotides agree with TRBD1. Trimming removed 1 base from V and 2 bases from J; junction bases left unmatched: 9. Germline loops: CDR1 SGHNT, CDR2 YENEEA. This CDR3 is built from 18 residues. In DNA form, the CDR3 reads TGTGCCAGCAGCTTAGGTGCCGGGACAGGAGGTAACACCGGGGAGCTGTTTTTT. As protein: CASSLGAGTGGNTGELFF.

V and J are TRBV28 and TRBJ2-6; D possibly corresponds to TRBD2 (7 bases). The CDR3 is made up of 14 amino acids. From germline, CDR1 is MDHEN and CDR2 SYDVKM. Trimming removed 11 bases from V and 0 bases from J, with 11 bases in between. DNA of the CDR3: TGTGCCGGCGGGGGCTCCTCTGGGGCCAACGTCCTGACTTTC. Translation gives CAGGGSSGANVLTF.

The chain links TRBV12-3 or TRBV12-4 to TRBJ2-2, with TRBD1 as a possible D gene (5 bases). V was trimmed by 5 bases and J by 9 bases, leaving 10 bases between them. The CDR3 has 12 amino acids. CDR3 region: CASSTSGWELFF. The CDR3 nucleotides are TGTGCCAGCAGTACCTCAGGGTGGGAGCTGTTTTTT.

The chain is built from TRBV9 and TRBJ2-3; D is possibly TRBD1 (6 bases). V lost 4 bases and J 0 bases, leaving 12 bases between the germline ends. This CDR3 is built from 15 residues. CDR1 SGDLS and CDR2 YYNGEE come from the germline V gene. CDR3 nucleotides: TGTGCCAGCAGCTTGAGGGGGTCTAGCACAGATACGCAGTATTTT. Protein product: CASSLRGSSTDTQYF. Complete variable domain (other parts from reference TRBV9 and TRBJ2-3): DSGVTQTPKHLITATGQRVTLRCSPRSGDLSVYWYQQSLDQGLQFLIQYYNGEERAKGNILERFSAQQFPDLHSELNLSSLELGDSALYFCASSLRGSSTDTQYFGPGTRLTVL.

The V call is TRBV15, the J call TRBJ1-5; unclear D gene. This CDR3 comprises 17 residues. Trimming shortened V by 1 base and J by 0 bases, and 13 bases separated the two germline ends. In germline, CDR1 is LNHNV, CDR2 YYDKDF (reference sequence). The CDR3: CATSRGPGEYSNQPQHF. DNA of the CDR3: TGTGCCACCAGCAGAGGGCCCGGGGAATATAGCAATCAGCCCCAGCATTTT.

The chain carries TRBV2 and TRBJ2-2, with 7 bases fitting TRBD2. Germline V gives CDR1 SNHLY, CDR2 FYNNEI. The CDR3 is made up of 15 amino acids. V gave up 2 bases and J gave up 5 bases; unmatched junction bases: 5. Written as DNA, the CDR3 is TGTGCCAGCAGTGAATTTCGCGGGAGAACCGGGGAGCTGTTTTTT. Its protein product is CASSEFRGRTGELFF. The full variable domain, completed using reference TRBV2 and TRBJ2-2, is EPEVTQTPSHQVTQMGQEVILRCVPISNHLYFYWYRQILGQKVEFLVSFYNNEISEKSEIFDDQFSVERPDGSNFTLKIRSTKLEDSAMYFCASSEFRGRTGELFFGEGSRLTVL.

This clone was counted a single time. This chain joins TRBV4-1 and TRBJ2-4; TRBD2 matches at 12 bases. With 4 bases clipped from V and 7 bases from J, the junction kept 2 bases outside the gene matches. Germline V gives CDR1 MGHRA, CDR2 YSYEKL. The CDR3 covers 14 residues. The CDR3 sequence: CASSPTSGSNIQYF. The CDR3 DNA follows: TGCGCCAGCAGCCCGACTAGCGGGAGTAACATTCAGTACTTC.

V usage is TRBV30 and J usage is TRBJ2-1; 7 bases align to TRBD2. The V segment lost 2 bases and the J segment 9 bases; nucleotides outside the gene matches: 10. Germline CDR1 and CDR2: GTSNPN and SVGIG (reference sequence). This CDR3 spans 14 amino acids. The CDR3 bases are TGTGCCTGGAGTCGACGGGGAGGCGGGGGTGAGCAGTTCTTC. Its protein is CAWSRRGGGGEQFF.

J is TRBJ1-5 and V is TRBV28, with 7 bases fitting TRBD1. The CDR3 covers 17 residues. The V and J ends lost 6 bases and 2 bases, in that order; junction bases with no gene match: 13. Per the germline V gene, CDR1 is MDHEN and CDR2 is SYDVKM. The CDR3 here is CASSFRVRGQGNQPQHF. CDR3 in DNA: TGTGCCAGCAGCTTCAGGGTGAGGGGGCAGGGCAATCAGCCCCAGCATTTT.

The chain recombines TRBV7-2 with TRBJ2-7, with 8 bases aligning to TRBD2. The CDR3 sequence is 14 residues long. V lost 4 bases and J lost 6; bases outside the gene matches: 8. Germline assignment: CDR1 SGHTA and CDR2 FQGNSA. CDR3 amino acids: CASSWGLGSGEQYF. The CDR3, as DNA: TGTGCCAGCAGCTGGGGACTAGGCTCCGGCGAGCAGTACTTC.

This chain links TRBV6-5 with TRBJ2-5; possibly TRBD1 for D (6 bases). V was pared by 8 bases and J by 4 bases, with 17 bases between. The CDR3 totals 14 residues. The V gene's germline CDR1 is MNHEY and CDR2 SVGAGI. CDR3 nucleotide sequence: TGTGCCAGCCAAAGGGACATGGATAGAGAGACCCAGTACTTC. Encoded protein: CASQRDMDRETQYF.

The V and J genes are TRBV6-5 and TRBJ2-5; a possible D gene is TRBD2 (5 bases). Germline values: CDR1 MNHEY, CDR2 SVGAGI. This CDR3 is built from 13 residues. Trimming removed 6 bases at V and 2 bases at J, with 10 bases between. CDR3 sequence: CASRSGSQETQYF. CDR3 bases: TGTGCCAGCAGGAGCGGTTCTCAAGAGACCCAGTACTTC.

The chain combines TRBV4-1 with TRBJ1-1; a weak D match, TRBD1 (6 bases). The length of the CDR3 is 11 residues. CDR1 and CDR2 from the germline V gene are MGHRA and YSYEKL. The germline V and J ends were trimmed by 6 bases and 7 bases, with 9 bases remaining between them. In DNA form, the CDR3 reads TGCGCCAGCAGGGGGGGGCTTGAAGCTTTCTTT. It codes for CASRGGLEAFF.

This clone was counted between two and nine times. The chain is built from TRBV27 and TRBJ1-2; 7 nucleotides align to TRBD1. V lost 6 bases to trimming and J lost 7 bases; unmatched junction nucleotides: 11. The CDR3 spans 14 residues. CDR1 and CDR2 from the germline V gene are MNHEY and SMNVEV (reference sequence). The CDR3 DNA reads TGTGCCAGCAGAGAGACAGGGATATCGGGTGGCTACACCTTC. Its protein product is CASRETGISGGYTF.

The chain links TRBV6-6 to TRBJ1-1; D might be TRBD1 (6 bases). The germline V and J ends were trimmed by 6 bases and 4 bases, with 15 bases remaining between them. The germline CDR1 and CDR2 sequences are MNHNY and SVGAGI (reference sequence). This CDR3 comprises 14 residues. The CDR3 reads CASSSGTRGTEAFF. The CDR3 nucleotides are TGTGCCAGCAGCTCCGGGACCAGGGGCACTGAAGCTTTCTTT.

V usage is TRBV5-1 and J usage is TRBJ2-7; 16 bases line up with TRBD2. J lost 6 bases, V lost 3 bases, and 15 bases had no gene match. Per the germline V gene, CDR1 is SGHRS and CDR2 is YFSETQ. This CDR3 spans 19 amino acids. The CDR3 sequence: CASSSLVPGLAGGPGEQYF. For the CDR3, the DNA is TGCGCCAGCAGCTCCTTGGTCCCGGGACTAGCGGGAGGGCCCGGCGAGCAGTACTTC.

The chain combines TRBV25-1 with TRBJ2-2; D is ambiguous. V was trimmed by 7 bases and J by 1 base, leaving 7 bases between them. CDR1 and CDR2 (germline): MGHDK, SYGVNS. CDR3 length: 13 amino acids. In DNA form, the CDR3 reads TGTGCCAGCAAGGGATTGAACACCGGGGAGCTGTTTTTT. Translating gives CASKGLNTGELFF.

The CDR3 nucleotides are TGTGCCAGCAGTCCGAACCCAGGGGGCGGCGAGCAGTACTTC. Translated: CASSPNPGGGEQYF. The chain recombines TRBV6-5 with TRBJ2-7, with 8 bases lining up with TRBD1. Germline CDR1 MNHEY, CDR2 SVGAGI. This CDR3 has 14 residues. After removal of 5 bases from V and 6 bases from J, the junction contained 9 bases not matched to a gene.

The chain is built from TRBV5-5 and TRBJ2-3; tentatively, D is TRBD1 (6 bases). The ends were cut back, 4 bases at V and 0 bases at J, with 21 bases in the middle. The V gene's germline CDR1 is SGHKS and CDR2 YYEKEE (reference sequence). This CDR3 is built from 18 residues. CDR3 loop: CASSLGHLPVLSTDTQYF. In DNA, the CDR3 is TGTGCCAGCAGCCTGGGACACCTACCCGTACTTAGCACAGATACGCAGTATTTT.

The gene calls are TRBV27 and TRBJ2-3; 7 bases fit TRBD2. The germline V gene encodes CDR1 MNHEY and CDR2 SMNVEV (reference sequence). The junction had 11 bases not matched to a gene; V was cut back by 2 bases and J by 6 bases. CDR3 length: 16 residues. The CDR3 sequence is CASSLLSGGPGDTQYF. The CDR3 DNA reads as TGTGCCAGCAGTTTACTATCGGGAGGTCCCGGCGATACGCAGTATTTT.

This clone has a single count. The CDR3 region has the DNA TGTGCCAGCAGTTACTCGGCATCTGTCTTGCAGTACTTC. The encoded protein is CASSYSASVLQYF. The V gene is TRBV6-5, the J gene TRBJ2-7; D remains ambiguous. This CDR3 has 13 amino acids. From germline, CDR1 is MNHEY and CDR2 SVGAGI. Trimming took 0 bases from V and 9 from J, leaving 12 bases between them.

This clone was detected only once. The rearrangement uses TRBV9 and TRBJ1-4, with no clear D. The length of the CDR3 is 15 residues. The V gene lost 1 base and the J gene lost 3 bases, with 10 bases spanning the gap. Germline-derived CDR1 and CDR2 are SGDLS and YYNGEE. In DNA form, the CDR3 reads TGTGCCAGCAGCGTAAATCCCGACCCTAATGAAAAACTGTTTTTT. This sequence encodes CASSVNPDPNEKLFF.

This clone was seen only once. V is TRBV29-1 and J is TRBJ1-2; D perhaps matches TRBD1 (6 bases). CDR1 is SQVTM, CDR2 ANQGSEA, per germline. The CDR3 has 13 amino acids. Trimming pared 8 bases from V and 4 bases from J, leaving 17 bases between. CDR3 residues: CSFYREESYGYTF. The CDR3 DNA is TGCAGCTTCTACAGGGAGGAGTCCTATGGCTACACCTTC.